This T cell receptor (beta chain) comes out of a study of cytomegalovirus exposure and HLA in healthy donors (TCRdb year 2017). About the full investigation: In an earlier analysis of roughly 500 of the donors, 276 Gb of sequence data and 90 million to 130 million unique TCR beta sequences from about 179 million T cells were reported. The T cell repertoires of some 670 subjects were profiled by immunosequencing and related to cytomegalovirus serostatus. A later genetic analysis took genome-wide SNP genotypes for about 55% of the 666 donors and used that subset as a discovery cohort. A handful of DR-DQ haplotypes were handled as single units for association and clustering because linkage in the cohort was strong. Every discovery cohort repertoire had been produced on one sequencing platform. The study combined high-throughput TCR immunosequencing, statistical association of individual TCRs with disease status, and machine learning to predict cytomegalovirus infection status. Donor age, sex, ethnicity and CMV serostatus were compiled alongside the repertoire data. Of the roughly 400 genotyped donors, approximately 80% fell in the genetic ancestry cluster associated with self-reported Caucasian donors. Class I and class II HLA loci were covered by the typing at four-digit resolution. The later analysis used no new phenotypic data to find candidate immune exposures, relying instead on TCR beta sequences and their occurrence across donors. To study patterns of TCR occurrence, a later analysis re-analyzed previously published TCR beta repertoires from around 660 donors and added high-resolution HLA genotyping. The number of typed donors differed by locus: about 629-640 for A, B, C, DRB1 and DQB1; 500 to 550 for DQA1; 606 for DPA1; and about 470 for DPB1. Approximately 310 gigabases of sequencing data and around 87 million unique TCR sequences were included in an early release covering 550 to 800 HLA-typed donors. The aim of the study was to test whether cataloging public T cell receptors could identify signatures of past pathogen exposure. In addition to the first cohort of approximately 670 subjects, a separate validation cohort of about 120 different subjects was used. Across about 380 genotyped donors of the cohort, an average of about 220,000 unique TCR beta nucleotide sequences per donor were sequenced, and roughly a sixth of those sequences were non-productive. An earlier analysis of about 600 of the donors used high-throughput TCR beta sequencing to judge whether each TCR beta V gene segment behaved as functional or pseudogenic. Findings and caveats that apply to the study as a whole: While some public TCRs were present in many individuals, most TCR sequences turned up only very rarely across donors. In this cohort, only TCR beta chains were sequenced, and detectable features were limited by the absence of alpha or paired-chain data. In a later analysis, several top co-occurrence clusters were reported to appear linked to parvovirus B19, influenza, CMV and Epstein-Barr virus. V-gene and J-gene trimming of TCR beta chains was associated with a missense DCLRE1C variant in a later genetic analysis, and the association was replicated in an independent cohort. Three of the identified cytomegalovirus-associated TCR beta chains were confirmed in vitro to be specific for cytomegalovirus antigens. A further reported finding was that TCR beta sequences accurately predicted the HLA-A and HLA-B alleles for most subjects in the first cohort. Some IMGT-functional V segments, including TRBV6-2 and TRBV6-3, could not be told apart with the 87-base-pair reads, so those segments were excluded. The only immune exposure information available for the cohort was CMV serostatus. Strong co-occurrence of HLA alleles, especially DR and DQ, made assigning TCR associations to individual alleles difficult. At a false discovery rate of 0.05, a later analysis linked 15,000 to 20,000 TCR beta sequences to specific HLA alleles. The study listed around 160 TCR beta chains as associated with cytomegalovirus. Roughly uniform sequencing depth across donors was assumed in presence/absence analyses, although this assumption may not hold. Because counts were too low, some 16 rarely observed V segments, including chromosome 9 orphons, were excluded from the earlier analysis of fewer than 650 of the donors. According to a later genetic analysis, donors in an Asian-associated ancestry cluster had fewer N-insertions in productive TCRs than the roughly 670-donor mean. A later analysis found that TCR association rates varied across HLA loci, with DRB1 alleles showing the most associated TCRs and HLA-C alleles the fewest. Because HLA typing was missing for some donors at each locus, association tests included only the typed subset. Linkage disequilibrium might explain the correlated functional status among segregating V segments, but an unknown experimental factor could not be excluded. A cluster of highly shared sequence variants was judged likely to be a technical artifact of the sequencing pipeline. Broadly in line with IMGT annotations, most TCR beta V segments showed up in productive rearrangements about 87% or about 30% of the time in an earlier analysis of several hundred of the donors. In both the original and validation cohorts, the classifier was reported to diagnose cytomegalovirus status with high specificity and sensitivity. A later analysis found that most CMV-associated TCR beta chains appeared HLA-restricted, with HLA associations seemingly driven largely by CMV exposure. In a later analysis, HLA-associated TCR beta chains were found to be more clonally expanded and to have lower generation probabilities than equally common non-associated chains. According to the authors, the approach could potentially be generalized to other disease states and immunological phenotypes.

The library relied on the immunoSEQ multiplex PCR assay. A mixture of 60 forward primers for TCR Vbeta segments and 13 reverse primers for TCR Jbeta segments was used in the multiplex PCR. The CDR3 region of rearranged TCR beta genes was amplified from genomic DNA with a multiplex PCR assay. The amplified TCR beta libraries were sequenced on the Illumina HiSeq System as 87-base-pair reads. The authors processed their data as follows. Across the 500 to 750 repertoires, a later analysis counted 78 million or so unique TCR beta chains, around 10 million of which were shared by at least two donors. To remove PCR and sequencing errors, raw reads were error-corrected and collapsed into unique sequences using a nearest-neighbor algorithm that merged closely related sequences. To assign V, D and J gene segments, CDR3 sequences were aligned to IMGT reference sequences. Each retained sequence needed at least a six-nucleotide match to both a V gene segment and a J gene segment. Rearrangements were classified as productive when the CDR3 lacked stop codons and remained in frame with V and J, and all other rearrangements were classified as non-productive. CDR3 was defined by IMGT convention, running from the second conserved V-encoded cysteine to the conserved J-encoded phenylalanine. In an earlier analysis of more than 550 of the donors, sequences lacking an unambiguous match to a single V gene segment were excluded. In an earlier analysis of more than 500 of the donors, a V segment was called functional when productive rearrangements were above 56.7%, and segregating when the standard deviation between donors exceeded 5%. A statistical classification framework was developed to diagnose cytomegalovirus status using the catalog of TCR beta chain sequences. V and J gene assignment, in a later analysis, came from comparing TCR nucleotide sequences with IMGT/GENE-DB human TR gene sequences. In a later analysis, CDR3 sequences and most-parsimonious VDJ recombination scenarios were assigned using the TCRdist pipeline. In a later analysis, each TCR beta chain was defined by its CDR3 amino acid sequence together with its V-gene family, and reads lacking a unique V-gene family were excluded. A later analysis removed 592 highly shared, low-generation-probability nucleotide sequences to deal with suspected cross-contamination and a sequencing artifact. For each public chain, a later analysis derived a clonal expansion index from normalized ranks of inferred template counts within each repertoire. In a later analysis, generation probabilities were computed with a VDJ recombination model fitted to out-of-frame rearrangements, and the resulting probabilities were checked against IGoR. A later analysis scored TCR-TCR, TCR-HLA and TCR-CMV co-occurrence with hypergeometric tests, applying a repertoire-size bias correction to TCR pairs. A later analysis estimated false discovery rates by permuting HLA or CMV assignments 20 times. In a later analysis, co-occurring TCRs were grouped using DBSCAN, and TCRdist sequence similarity was added for clustering within HLA-allele-positive subsets. Repertoires with fewer than 30,000 or more than 120,000 public chains were left out of co-occurrence clustering, as were about 5 repertoires with anomalous nucleotide sharing. TCRdb took this table from immuneACCESS and kept in-frame rearrangements with V and J called. Such tables lack part of the clones; where checked against another copy, unresolved V genes explain under half of the gap, and the rest is unexplained. V and J calls and clone size are those listed in that table; D and trimming were worked out from the DNA. The sample includes approximately 170,000 clones, with 85% observed a single time. Jointly, the top ten make up 1% of the sample.

A remark on this clone: Its cognate antigen has yet to be identified. No base qualities exist here, and no much larger clone lies one base off it.

Relative to germline, V is missing 1 base and J is missing 5 bases, with 16 bases of the junction outside any gene match. Counted from cysteine to phenylalanine, this CDR3 has 18 amino acids. This entry keeps only the CDR3 DNA: 54 bases, framed from base 1. CDR1 and CDR2 (SEHNR, FQNEAQ) derive from the germline V gene (reference sequence). The cohort was made up of roughly 670 healthy bone marrow donors. At the time of sampling, every cohort member was nominally healthy, though immune exposures that went unrecorded were likely present. The donor tested CMV seronegative and was one of the 352 seronegative cohort members. A peripheral blood sample was provided by each donor, and peripheral blood mononuclear cells were used for TCR beta sequencing. Genomic DNA was extracted from the blood cell samples with the Qiagen DNeasy Blood Extraction Kit.

Rearrangement joined TRBV7-9 to TRBJ2-5, and 7 junction bases match TRBD1. Sequenced: PBMCs. The TCR comes from a boy between 2 and 10 years old in good health and CMV-seronegative. DNA sequence: TGTGCCAGCAGCTTAGGAGTAGTGGGGGACAGTGATCGCGAGACCCAGTACTTC. This yields the protein CASSLGVVGDSDRETQYF.